This TCR beta chain was obtained from a study of cytomegalovirus exposure and HLA in healthy donors. Study-level information: Of around 410 genotyped donors, about 81% grouped in the Caucasian-associated ancestry cluster. Study-wide points: Later work found that TCR association rates differed between HLA loci; DRB1 had the most and HLA-C the fewest. Apparent HLA restriction characterized most CMV-associated TCR beta chains in a later analysis. CMV antigen specificity was confirmed in vitro for three CMV-associated chains.

PCR was performed using 60 Vbeta and 13 Jbeta primers. The method was immunoSEQ multiplex PCR; TCRdb's version includes in-frame clones alone and lacks a portion of them. The table has approximately 180,000 clones, roughly 13% seen once. Details on this clone: Its antigen is still unknown.

Per the germline V gene, CDR1 is MNHNY and CDR2 is SVGAGI (reference sequence). V lost 0 bases and J 2 bases, leaving 14 bases between the germline ends. The CDR3 is 16 residues long. This receptor was obtained from a middle-aged man in good health and CMV-seropositive. The chain joins TRBV6-6 to TRBJ2-7; D might be TRBD2 (6 bases). The sequencing input was PBMCs. For the CDR3, the DNA is TGTGCCAGCAGTTACTCGACGGTGGGGAGGACCTACGAGCAGTACTTC. Translated: CASSYSTVGRTYEQYF.